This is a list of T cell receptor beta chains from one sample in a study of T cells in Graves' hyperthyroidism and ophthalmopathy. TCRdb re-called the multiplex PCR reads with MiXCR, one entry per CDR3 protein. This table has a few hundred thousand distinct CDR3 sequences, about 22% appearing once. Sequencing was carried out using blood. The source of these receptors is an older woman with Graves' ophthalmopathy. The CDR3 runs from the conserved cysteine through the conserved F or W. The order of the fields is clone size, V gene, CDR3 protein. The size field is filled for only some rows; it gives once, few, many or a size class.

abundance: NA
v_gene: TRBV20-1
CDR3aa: CSAREHWGDIQYF

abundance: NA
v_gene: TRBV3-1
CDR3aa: CASSPGTGRSEAFF

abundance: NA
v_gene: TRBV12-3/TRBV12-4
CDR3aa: CASTLGAKGGELFF

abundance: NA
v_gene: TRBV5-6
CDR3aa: CASSPGTGTPSNEQFF

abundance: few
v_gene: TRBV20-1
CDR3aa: CSAPRPAGSNQPQHF

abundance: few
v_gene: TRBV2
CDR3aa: CASTRGAGTEQYF

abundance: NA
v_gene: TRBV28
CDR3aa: CASSSGGFGNTIYF

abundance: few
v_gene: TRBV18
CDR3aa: CASSVTSDYEQYF

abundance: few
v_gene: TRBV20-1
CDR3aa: CSATTGDWEYEQYF

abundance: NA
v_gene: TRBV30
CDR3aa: CAWKTSGASGGYF

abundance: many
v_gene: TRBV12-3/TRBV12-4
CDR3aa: CASTLGVQETQYF

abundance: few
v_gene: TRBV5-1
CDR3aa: CASSVNGQGSQPQHF

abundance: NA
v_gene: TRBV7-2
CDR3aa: CATGSSYNSPLHF

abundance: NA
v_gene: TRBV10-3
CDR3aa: CAISLTGTGIHEQFF

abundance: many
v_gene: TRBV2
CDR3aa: CASSVSQGRSPLHF

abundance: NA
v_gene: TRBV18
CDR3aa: CASSGGGTASDTQYF

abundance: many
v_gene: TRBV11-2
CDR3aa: CASTHQGEQYF